These 3 T cell receptor beta chains were all obtained from the same sample, sequenced in a study of CD8+ T cells in alopecia areata. Described treatment: oral pan-JAK inhibitor, 5-10 mg twice daily. Extracted RNA was reverse transcribed into cDNA, the sequencing template. Clones were read by immunoSEQ multiplex PCR, and TCRdb kept only the in-frame ones, dropping some. The sample shows about 190,000 clones, less than 65% of them seen only once. The specimen was CD4+ T cells sorted from blood, collected at week 4, from a patient treated with tofacitinib. These receptors came from a human donor with alopecia areata.

The chain uses TRBV7-2 and TRBJ1-2; TRBD1 is a possible D gene (5 bases). The CDR3 length is 13 residues. Trimming removed 7 bases at V and 8 bases at J, with 17 bases between. CDR1 and CDR2 (germline): SGHTA, FQGNSA. The CDR3: CASTDSGPGGYTF. The CDR3, as DNA: TGTGCCAGCACCGACTCGGGGCCGGGCGGCTACACCTTC.

V usage is TRBV29-1 and J usage is TRBJ1-1; D is uncertain. This CDR3 spans 12 amino acids. Trimming took 1 base from V and 1 from J, leaving 4 bases between them. Germline CDR1 reads SQVTM; CDR2 reads ANQGSEA. DNA of the CDR3: TGCAGCGTTGAAGGAGAGAACACTGAAGCTTTCTTT. It codes for CSVEGENTEAFF.

This chain joins TRBV19 and TRBJ2-2; weak D call: TRBD1 (6 bases). This CDR3 is 14 amino acids long. CDR1 LNHDA and CDR2 SQIVND come from the germline V gene (reference sequence). V gave up 3 bases and J gave up 6 bases, with 11 bases separating them. In nucleotides, the CDR3 is TGTGCCAGTAGTATTGGTCCAGGGGCCGGGGAGCTGTTTTTT. Residues: CASSIGPGAGELFF. Full variable domain (outside the CDR3, taken from reference TRBV19 and TRBJ2-2): DGGITQSPKYLFRKEGQNVTLSCEQNLNHDAMYWYRQDPGQGLRLIYYSQIVNDFQKGDIAEGYSVSREKKESFPLTVTSAQKNPTAFYLCASSIGPGAGELFFGEGSRLTVL.